Below, one T cell receptor (beta chain) is given with its context. The source of the sample is a study of control samples from healthy donors and cancer patients. Data came from immunoSEQ multiplex PCR; TCRdb stores just in-frame clones and leaves some out. The sample includes 100,000 to 150,000 clones, around 90% of them seen just once. Trimming shortened V by 5 bases and J by 0 bases, and 13 bases separated the two germline ends. The CDR3 sequence is 15 residues long. From germline, CDR1 is SGHVS and CDR2 FQNEAQ. Source material: blood. The gene calls are TRBV7-8 and TRBJ1-1; D remains ambiguous. This sequence was found in a man in his forties in good health. CDR3 protein: CASSRAGRLNTEAFF. CDR3 DNA sequence: TGTGCCAGCAGCCGGGCGGGCAGATTGAACACTGAAGCTTTCTTT. Filled out from reference TRBV7-8 and TRBJ1-1, the complete variable domain reads GAGVSQSPRYKVAKRGQDVALRCDPISGHVSLFWYQQALGQGPEFLTYFQNEAQLDKSGLPSDRFFAERPEGSVSTLKIQRTQQEDSAVYLCASSRAGRLNTEAFFGQGTRLTVV.